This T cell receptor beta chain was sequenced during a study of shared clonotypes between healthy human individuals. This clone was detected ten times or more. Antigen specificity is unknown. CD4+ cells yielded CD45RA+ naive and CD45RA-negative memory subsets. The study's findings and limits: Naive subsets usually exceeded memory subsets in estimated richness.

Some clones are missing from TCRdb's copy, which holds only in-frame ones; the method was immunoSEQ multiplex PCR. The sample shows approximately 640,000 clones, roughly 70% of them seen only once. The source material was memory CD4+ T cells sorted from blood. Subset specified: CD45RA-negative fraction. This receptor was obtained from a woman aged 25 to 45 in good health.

The DNA for the CDR3 is TGTGCCAGCAGCGCGAGGACTAGCGGGAGTGGCTCCTACAATGAGCAGTTCTTC. It is translated as CASSARTSGSGSYNEQFF. The chain carries TRBV9 and TRBJ2-1; 13 nucleotides match TRBD2. The germline V gene has CDR1 SGDLS and CDR2 YYNGEE. Unmatched junction bases numbered 6, after V lost 3 bases and J lost 0 bases. The CDR3 is 18 amino acids.